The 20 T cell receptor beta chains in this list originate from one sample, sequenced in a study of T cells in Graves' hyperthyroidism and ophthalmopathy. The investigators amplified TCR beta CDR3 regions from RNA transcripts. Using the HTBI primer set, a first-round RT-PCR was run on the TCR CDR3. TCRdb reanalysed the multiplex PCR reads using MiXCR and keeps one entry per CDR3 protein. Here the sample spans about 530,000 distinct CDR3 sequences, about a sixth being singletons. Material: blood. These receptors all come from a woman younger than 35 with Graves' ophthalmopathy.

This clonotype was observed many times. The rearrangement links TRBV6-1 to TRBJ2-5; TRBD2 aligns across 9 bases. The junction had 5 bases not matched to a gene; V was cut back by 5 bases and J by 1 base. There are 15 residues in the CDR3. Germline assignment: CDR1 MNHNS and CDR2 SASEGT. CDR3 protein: CASSYAGGIQETQYF. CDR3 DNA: TGTGCCAGCAGTTACGCGGGGGGGATCCAAGAGACCCAGTACTTC.

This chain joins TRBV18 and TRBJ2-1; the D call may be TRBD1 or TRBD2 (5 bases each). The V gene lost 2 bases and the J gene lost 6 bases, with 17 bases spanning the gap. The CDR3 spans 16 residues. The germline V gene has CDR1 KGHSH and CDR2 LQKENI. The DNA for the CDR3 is TGTGCCAGCTCACCATCGTCCGGGGCCGGAGGCAATGAGCAGTTCTTC. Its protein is CASSPSSGAGGNEQFF.

CDR3 nucleotide sequence: TGTGCCAGCAATCATCGGACTAGCGGGGGGGAGCAGTACTTC. It codes for CASNHRTSGGEQYF. The chain carries TRBV12-3 or TRBV12-4 and TRBJ2-7; 14 positions agree with TRBD2. CDR3 size: 14 residues. The V gene end was trimmed by 7 bases and the J gene end by 7 bases; junction bases not matched to a gene: 6.

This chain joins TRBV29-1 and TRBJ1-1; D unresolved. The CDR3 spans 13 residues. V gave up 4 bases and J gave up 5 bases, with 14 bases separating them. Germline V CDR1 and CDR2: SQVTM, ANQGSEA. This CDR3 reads CSVVGVRRTEAFF. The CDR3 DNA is TGCAGCGTTGTCGGGGTTAGGAGGACTGAAGCTTTCTTT.

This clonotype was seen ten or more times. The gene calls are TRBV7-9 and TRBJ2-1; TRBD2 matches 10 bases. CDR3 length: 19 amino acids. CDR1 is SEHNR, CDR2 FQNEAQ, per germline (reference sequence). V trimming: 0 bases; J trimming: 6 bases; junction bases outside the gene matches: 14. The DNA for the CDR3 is TGTGCCAGCAGCTTAGCTGGTTGGGAGCGGGAGGGTGGGCGCAATGAGCAGTTCTTC. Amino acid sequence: CASSLAGWEREGGRNEQFF.

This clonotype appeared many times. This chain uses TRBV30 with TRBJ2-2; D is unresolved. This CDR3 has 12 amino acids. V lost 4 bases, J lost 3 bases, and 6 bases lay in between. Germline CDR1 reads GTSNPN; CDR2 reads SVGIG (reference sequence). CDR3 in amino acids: CAWNSHTGELFF. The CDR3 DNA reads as TGTGCCTGGAACTCCCACACCGGGGAGCTGTTTTTT.

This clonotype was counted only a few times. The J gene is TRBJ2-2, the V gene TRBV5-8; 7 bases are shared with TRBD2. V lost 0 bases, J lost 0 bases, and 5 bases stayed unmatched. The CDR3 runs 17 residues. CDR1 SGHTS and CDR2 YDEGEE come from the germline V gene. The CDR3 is CASSLARGGSNTGELFF. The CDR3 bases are TGTGCCAGCAGCTTGGCCCGCGGGGGATCGAACACCGGGGAGCTGTTTTTT.

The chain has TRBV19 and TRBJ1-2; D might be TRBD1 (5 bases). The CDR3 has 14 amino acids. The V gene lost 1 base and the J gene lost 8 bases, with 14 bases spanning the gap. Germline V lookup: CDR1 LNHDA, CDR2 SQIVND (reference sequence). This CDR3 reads CASSIALDSGGYTF. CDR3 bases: TGTGCCAGTAGTATAGCCCTAGACTCAGGGGGCTACACCTTC.

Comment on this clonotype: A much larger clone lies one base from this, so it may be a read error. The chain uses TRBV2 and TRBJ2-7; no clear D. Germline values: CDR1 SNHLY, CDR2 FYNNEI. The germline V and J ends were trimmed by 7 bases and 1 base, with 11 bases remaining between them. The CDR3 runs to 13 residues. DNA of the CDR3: TGTGCCAGCATTTTCTCCAAGTCCTACGAGCAGTACTTC. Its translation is CASIFSKSYEQYF.

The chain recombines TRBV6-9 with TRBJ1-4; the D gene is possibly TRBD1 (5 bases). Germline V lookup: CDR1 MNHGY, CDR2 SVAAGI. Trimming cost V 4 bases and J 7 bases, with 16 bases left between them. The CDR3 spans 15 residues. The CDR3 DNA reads TGTGCCAGCAGTTCTTCCGGGGCCGTTGGTGAAAAACTGTTTTTT. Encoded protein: CASSSSGAVGEKLFF.

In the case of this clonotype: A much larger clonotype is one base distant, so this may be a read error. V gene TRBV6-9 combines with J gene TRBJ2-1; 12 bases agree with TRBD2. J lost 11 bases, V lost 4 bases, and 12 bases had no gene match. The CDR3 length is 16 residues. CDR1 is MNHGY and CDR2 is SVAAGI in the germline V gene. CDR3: CASSSRETSGSTQQFF. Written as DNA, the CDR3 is TGTGCCAGCAGTTCCCGGGAGACTAGCGGGAGCACTCAGCAGTTCTTC.

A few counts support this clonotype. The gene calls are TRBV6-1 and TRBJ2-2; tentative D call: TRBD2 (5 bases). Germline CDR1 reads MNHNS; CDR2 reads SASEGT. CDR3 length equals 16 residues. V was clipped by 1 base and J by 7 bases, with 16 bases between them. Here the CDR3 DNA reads TGTGCCAGCAGTGAAGTCGAATTGGAGGAAGGCGGGGAGCTGTTTTTT. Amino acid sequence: CASSEVELEEGGELFF.

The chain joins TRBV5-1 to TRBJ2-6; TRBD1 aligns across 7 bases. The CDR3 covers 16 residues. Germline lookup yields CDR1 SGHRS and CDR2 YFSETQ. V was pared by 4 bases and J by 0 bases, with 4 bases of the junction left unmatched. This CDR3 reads CASSGQVNSGANVLTF. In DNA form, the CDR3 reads TGCGCCAGCAGCGGACAGGTGAACTCTGGGGCCAACGTCCTGACTTTC.

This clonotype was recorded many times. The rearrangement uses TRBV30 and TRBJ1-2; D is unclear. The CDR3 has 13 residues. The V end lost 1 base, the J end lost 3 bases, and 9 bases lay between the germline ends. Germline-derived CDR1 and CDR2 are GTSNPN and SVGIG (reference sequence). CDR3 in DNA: TGTGCCTGGAGTGATGGGCAGCACTATGGCTACACCTTC. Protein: CAWSDGQHYGYTF.

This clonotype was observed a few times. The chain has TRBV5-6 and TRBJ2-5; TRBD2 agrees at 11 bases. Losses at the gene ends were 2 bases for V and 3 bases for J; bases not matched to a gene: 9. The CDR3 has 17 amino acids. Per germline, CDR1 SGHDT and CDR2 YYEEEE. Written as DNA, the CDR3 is TGTGCCAGCAGCTTCAGCCTAGCGGGAGGTGTGGAAGAGACCCAGTACTTC. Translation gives CASSFSLAGGVEETQYF.

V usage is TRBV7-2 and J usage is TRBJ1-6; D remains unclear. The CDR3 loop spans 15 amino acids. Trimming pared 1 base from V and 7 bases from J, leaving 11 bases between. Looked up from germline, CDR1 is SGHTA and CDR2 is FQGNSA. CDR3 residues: CASSLGVSENSPLHF. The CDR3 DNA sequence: TGTGCCAGCAGCTTAGGGGTCTCCGAGAATTCACCCCTCCACTTT. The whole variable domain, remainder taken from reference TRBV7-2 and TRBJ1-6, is GAGVSQSPSNKVTEKGKDVELRCDPISGHTALYWYRQSLGQGLEFLIYFQGNSAPDKSGLPSDRFSAERTGGSVSTLTIQRTQQEDSAVYLCASSLGVSENSPLHFGNGTRLTVT.

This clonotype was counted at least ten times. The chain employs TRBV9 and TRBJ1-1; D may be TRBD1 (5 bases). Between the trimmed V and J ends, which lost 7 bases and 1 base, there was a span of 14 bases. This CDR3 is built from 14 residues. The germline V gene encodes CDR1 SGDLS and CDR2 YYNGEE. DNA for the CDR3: TGTGCCAGCTCTCAGGGAGGTACGAACACTGAAGCTTTCTTT. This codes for CASSQGGTNTEAFF.

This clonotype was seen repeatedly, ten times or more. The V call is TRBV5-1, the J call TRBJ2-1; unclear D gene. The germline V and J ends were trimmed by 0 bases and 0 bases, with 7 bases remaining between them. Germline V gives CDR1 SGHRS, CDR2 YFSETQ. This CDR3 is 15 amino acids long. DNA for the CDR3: TGCGCCAGCAGCTTGGACTCAGACTCCTACAATGAGCAGTTCTTC. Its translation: CASSLDSDSYNEQFF.

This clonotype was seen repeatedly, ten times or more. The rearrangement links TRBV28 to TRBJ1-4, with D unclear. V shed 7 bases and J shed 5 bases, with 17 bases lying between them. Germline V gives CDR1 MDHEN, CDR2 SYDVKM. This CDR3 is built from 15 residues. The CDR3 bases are TGTGCCAGCATGGAAGGAAGCCGCTCCAATGAAAAACTGTTTTTT. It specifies CASMEGSRSNEKLFF. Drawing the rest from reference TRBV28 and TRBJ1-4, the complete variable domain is DVKVTQSSRYLVKRTGEKVFLECVQDMDHENMFWYRQDPGLGLRLIYFSYDVKMKEKGDIPEGYSVSREKKERFSLILESASTNQTSMYLCASMEGSRSNEKLFFGSGTQLSVL.

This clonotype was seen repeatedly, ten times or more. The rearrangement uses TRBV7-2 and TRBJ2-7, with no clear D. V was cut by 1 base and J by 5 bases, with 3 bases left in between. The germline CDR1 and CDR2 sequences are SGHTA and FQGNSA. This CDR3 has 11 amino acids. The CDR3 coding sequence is TGTGCCAGCAGCTTAGTCCACGAGCAGTACTTC. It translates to CASSLVHEQYF.